The rows below give T cell receptor beta chains drawn from one sample of a study of blood T cell repertoires in COVID-19. Using immunoSEQ multiplex PCR, the repertoire was profiled, and TCRdb retains in-frame clones only, with some absent. The table lists approximately 87,000 clones, 85% to 90% of them singletons. Material for sequencing was peripheral blood. These receptors originate from a man in his sixties or seventies with active or convalescent COVID-19. Each CDR3 is given with its conserved first and last residue.

V gene: TRBV5-8
J gene: TRBJ2-7
CDR3 protein: CASSTERRQHNASYEQYF

V gene: TRBV18
J gene: TRBJ1-1
CDR3 protein: CASSPGQSTIFSGAFF

V gene: TRBV5-4
J gene: TRBJ1-1
CDR3 protein: CASSFNRGDTEAFF

V gene: TRBV2
J gene: TRBJ1-1
CDR3 protein: CASRRGGNTEAFF

V gene: TRBV10-2
J gene: TRBJ1-1
CDR3 protein: CATKLGVRDTEAFF

V gene: TRBV9
J gene: TRBJ1-1
CDR3 protein: CASSVGHLNTEAFF

V gene: TRBV15
J gene: TRBJ2-7
CDR3 protein: CATSKGAFTYEQYF

V gene: TRBV5-8
J gene: TRBJ2-3
CDR3 protein: CASSLLGLGLGDTQYF

V gene: TRBV5-6
J gene: TRBJ1-1
CDR3 protein: CASSLGRHLNTEAFF

V gene: TRBV9
J gene: TRBJ2-3
CDR3 protein: CASSVGPQNLAKKGNTQYF

V gene: TRBV7-9
J gene: TRBJ2-7
CDR3 protein: CASSSGQSFDEQYF

V gene: TRBV11-3
J gene: TRBJ1-1
CDR3 protein: CASSLLGNTEAFF

V gene: TRBV19
J gene: TRBJ1-6
CDR3 protein: CASSIGLSTSPLHF

V gene: TRBV2
J gene: TRBJ2-7
CDR3 protein: CASSENRGMYEQYF

V gene: TRBV7-2
J gene: TRBJ2-1
CDR3 protein: CASSPLGLAGDYNEQFF

V gene: TRBV5-6
J gene: TRBJ2-7
CDR3 protein: CASSLGVLSGRARYEQYF

V gene: TRBV6-1
J gene: TRBJ1-2
CDR3 protein: CASSENPGQGYGYTF

V gene: TRBV11-2
J gene: TRBJ1-6
CDR3 protein: CASSLPTGNSPLHF

V gene: TRBV5-1
J gene: TRBJ2-1
CDR3 protein: CASSSQDSYNEQFF

V gene: TRBV27
J gene: TRBJ2-7
CDR3 protein: CASSLTQGANEQYF

V gene: TRBV7-9
J gene: TRBJ1-2
CDR3 protein: CASSRPRTDGYTF

V gene: TRBV9
J gene: TRBJ2-2
CDR3 protein: CASSGRTVNTGELFF

V gene: TRBV27
J gene: TRBJ1-2
CDR3 protein: CASSPESYRGGYTF

V gene: TRBV19
J gene: TRBJ2-2
CDR3 protein: CASTPAGPLITGELFF

V gene: TRBV19
J gene: TRBJ1-1
CDR3 protein: CASRTTFMNTEAFF

V gene: TRBV28
J gene: TRBJ1-5
CDR3 protein: CASSRQANQPQHF

V gene: TRBV18
J gene: TRBJ1-5
CDR3 protein: CASSAPGPNQPQHF

V gene: TRBV7-9
J gene: TRBJ1-1
CDR3 protein: CASSLGTGVRHGAFF

V gene: TRBV4-3
J gene: TRBJ2-2
CDR3 protein: CASSRGGTPGELFF

V gene: TRBV4-1
J gene: TRBJ2-3
CDR3 protein: CASSQEGRERGDTQYF

V gene: TRBV28
J gene: TRBJ1-6
CDR3 protein: CASSLGQGKPYNSPLHF

V gene: TRBV7-3
J gene: TRBJ1-1
CDR3 protein: CASSLRGVKGTEAFF

V gene: TRBV7-3
J gene: TRBJ2-2
CDR3 protein: CASSPRGLAGVNTGELFF

V gene: TRBV6-1
J gene: TRBJ2-3
CDR3 protein: CASSGRDRGRIDTQYF

V gene: TRBV5-1
J gene: TRBJ2-2
CDR3 protein: CASSTQPGTDTGELFF

V gene: TRBV9
J gene: TRBJ2-2
CDR3 protein: CASSVGGQGRTGELFF

V gene: TRBV15
J gene: TRBJ2-3
CDR3 protein: CATRGSGTDTQYF

V gene: TRBV4-2
J gene: TRBJ1-2
CDR3 protein: CASSQGTGSYGYTF

V gene: TRBV7-3
J gene: TRBJ1-5
CDR3 protein: CASSLGPHQPQHF

V gene: TRBV9
J gene: TRBJ1-3
CDR3 protein: CASSVVEGSPGGNTIYF

V gene: TRBV12-3/TRBV12-4
J gene: TRBJ2-3
CDR3 protein: CASSTGNTDTQYF

V gene: TRBV11-2
J gene: TRBJ1-2
CDR3 protein: CASSLRGVEGQAGYGYTF

V gene: TRBV19
J gene: TRBJ1-1
CDR3 protein: CASSTRPLNTEAFF

V gene: TRBV6-5
J gene: TRBJ2-7
CDR3 protein: CASSTSGRAYEQYF

V gene: TRBV3-1/TRBV3-2
J gene: TRBJ1-5
CDR3 protein: CASSQTGLDQPQHF

V gene: TRBV28
J gene: TRBJ2-1
CDR3 protein: CASRNPRSSGNEQFF

V gene: TRBV11-2
J gene: TRBJ2-5
CDR3 protein: CASSSTELAGGETQYF

V gene: TRBV29-1
J gene: TRBJ2-1
CDR3 protein: CSHHTRSGNEQFF

V gene: TRBV19
J gene: TRBJ1-5
CDR3 protein: CASIAGGWGNQPQHF

V gene: TRBV5-6
J gene: TRBJ1-4
CDR3 protein: CASSLDRDRRPTNEKLFF

V gene: TRBV6-5
J gene: TRBJ2-1
CDR3 protein: CASSYSRTLANEQFF

V gene: TRBV28
J gene: TRBJ2-4
CDR3 protein: CASTSRGGENIQYF

V gene: TRBV5-6
J gene: TRBJ1-1
CDR3 protein: CASSVGTGINAFF

V gene: TRBV18
J gene: TRBJ2-3
CDR3 protein: CASSSYGSGTPSSTDTQYF

V gene: TRBV9
J gene: TRBJ1-4
CDR3 protein: CASSGGTERNEKLFF